This record covers a single T cell receptor beta chain. These data belong to a study of blood T cell repertoires in COVID-19. Looked up from germline, CDR1 is LNHDA and CDR2 is SQIVND (reference sequence). This CDR3 has 15 residues. Deletions cut 7 bases from V and 0 bases from J, with 15 bases between. The assay was immunoSEQ multiplex PCR, and TCRdb's table has in-frame clones only and misses some. Here the sample spans about 75,000 clones, about four fifths being singletons. The rearrangement uses TRBV19 and TRBJ1-2; tentative D call: TRBD1 (6 bases). The source material was peripheral blood. This TCR was sampled from a woman of 80 years or more with active or convalescent COVID-19. The CDR3: CASTEGTSSNYGYTF. The CDR3 nucleotides read TGTGCCAGTACTGAAGGGACATCCTCTAACTATGGCTACACCTTC.